The 30 T cell receptor beta chains in this list originate from one sample, sequenced in a study of cytomegalovirus exposure and HLA in healthy donors. Vbeta (60) and Jbeta (13) primers were used in the PCR. Assay: immunoSEQ multiplex PCR; the TCRdb copy retains only in-frame clones and omits some. Among 90,000 to 150,000 clones listed, approximately 78% were seen once. Source material: PBMCs. The receptor set was obtained from a woman aged 40 to 49 in good health and CMV-seropositive.

This clone was picked up one time. V usage is TRBV11-3 and J usage is TRBJ1-1; D gene unclear. Trimming shortened V by 3 bases and J by 1 base, and 6 bases separated the two germline ends. The CDR3 has 13 amino acids. The germline V gene has CDR1 SGHNT and CDR2 YENEEA. The CDR3 nucleotides read TGTGCCAGCAGCTTTCAGGCGAACACTGAAGCTTTCTTT. This gives the protein CASSFQANTEAFF. The complete variable domain, with remaining parts taken from reference TRBV11-3 and TRBJ1-1, reads EAGVVQSPRYKIIEKKQPVAFWCNPISGHNTLYWYLQNLGQGPELLIRYENEEAVDDSQLPKDRFSAERLKGVDSTLKIQPAELGDSAVYLCASSFQANTEAFFGQGTRLTVV.

This clone was detected a few times. V usage is TRBV6-6 and J usage is TRBJ2-3, with 9 bases matching TRBD2. CDR1 and CDR2 from the germline V gene are MNHNY and SVGAGI (reference sequence). The CDR3 has 15 amino acids. Trimming removed 4 bases from V and 0 bases from J; junction bases left unmatched: 2. CDR3 loop: CASSSSGESTDTQYF. The CDR3, as DNA: TGTGCCAGCAGTTCTAGCGGGGAAAGCACAGATACGCAGTATTTT.

The chain combines TRBV6-5 with TRBJ2-5; TRBD2 might be the D (5 bases). Trimming shortened V by 4 bases and J by 2 bases, and 11 bases separated the two germline ends. The CDR3 sequence is 14 residues long. The germline V gene encodes CDR1 MNHEY and CDR2 SVGAGI. The CDR3 region has the DNA TGTGCCAGCAGTTCCTATAAGCGGCAAGAGACCCAGTACTTC. Translated, it gives CASSSYKRQETQYF.

This clone has a single count. The chain employs TRBV2 and TRBJ2-7, with 9 bases matching TRBD1. This CDR3 is built from 14 residues. Germline V CDR1 and CDR2: SNHLY, FYNNEI. Trimming removed 4 bases from V and 3 bases from J; junction bases left unmatched: 4. The CDR3 region is CASSGGQGLYEQYF. In DNA, the CDR3 is TGTGCCAGCAGTGGGGGACAGGGTCTCTACGAGCAGTACTTC.

There are a few counts of this clone. This chain links TRBV6-5 with TRBJ1-1, with TRBD1 matching over 7 bases. The CDR3 is 12 amino acids. V shed 7 bases, J shed 4 bases, and the junction held 3 bases outside the gene matches. CDR1 MNHEY and CDR2 SVGAGI come from the germline V gene. The CDR3 DNA sequence: TGTGCCAGCACCAGGGGGTTCACTGAAGCTTTCTTT. Amino acid sequence: CASTRGFTEAFF.

This rearrangement joins TRBV19 to TRBJ2-2, with TRBD2 identical over 8 bases. This CDR3 contains 15 residues. The V and J ends lost 5 bases and 7 bases, in that order; junction bases with no gene match: 9. CDR1 is LNHDA, CDR2 SQIVND, per germline (reference sequence). The CDR3 region has the DNA TGTGCCAGTAGTTGGGGGACTAGAGGTTTCGGGGAGCTGTTTTTT. It yields the protein CASSWGTRGFGELFF.

V is TRBV7-6 and J is TRBJ1-3; perhaps TRBD1 as D (5 bases). In germline, CDR1 is SGHVS, CDR2 FNYEAQ. Deletions cut 2 bases from V and 4 bases from J, with 12 bases between. There are 15 residues in the CDR3. The CDR3 bases are TGTGCCAGCAGCTTAAACGGGGGTTCAGGAAACACCATATATTTT. Encoded protein: CASSLNGGSGNTIYF.

The V gene is TRBV10-3, the J gene TRBJ1-3; D is possibly TRBD1 (6 bases). The CDR3 has 18 residues. Germline V gene lookup returns CDR1 ENHRY and CDR2 SYGVKD. Deletions cut 3 bases from V and 0 bases from J, with 18 bases between. The CDR3 DNA sequence: TGTGCCATCAGTGACCACTTGAGACAGGTTAGCTCTGGAAACACCATATATTTT. Residues: CAISDHLRQVSSGNTIYF.

The sample holds a few counts of this clone. The V and J genes are TRBV10-2 and TRBJ2-5, with 14 bases matching TRBD2. The CDR3 runs to 19 residues. Per the germline V gene, CDR1 is WSHSY and CDR2 is SAAADI. V dropped 4 bases and J dropped 5; count of bases not matched to a gene: 15. The CDR3 DNA follows: TGCGCCAGCAGTGTTTCGACTAGCGGGGGGGCGGTAATAGCGGAGACCCAGTACTTC. Translating it yields CASSVSTSGGAVIAETQYF.

This chain links TRBV29-1 with TRBJ2-3, with 8 positions matching TRBD2. The V gene end was trimmed by 3 bases and the J gene end by 2 bases; junction bases not matched to a gene: 13. The germline gives CDR1 SQVTM, CDR2 ANQGSEA. The CDR3 runs to 17 residues. CDR3 sequence: CSVDHRGAGGPTDTQYF. DNA of the CDR3: TGCAGCGTTGACCACCGAGGGGCGGGGGGACCCACAGATACGCAGTATTTT.

This rearrangement joins TRBV7-2 to TRBJ1-2, with D possibly being TRBD1 (6 bases). Trimming took off 3 bases at V and 3 bases at J, with 14 bases between the two ends. The CDR3 is 15 residues long. Germline V CDR1 and CDR2: SGHTA, FQGNSA. The chain's CDR3 is CASSFRGGNDYGYTF. CDR3 sequence (DNA): TGTGCCAGCAGCTTTAGAGGGGGAAATGACTATGGCTACACCTTC.

The chain links TRBV14 to TRBJ1-6, with D unresolved. Germline V gives CDR1 SGHDN, CDR2 FVKESK. The V gene lost 4 bases and the J gene lost 4 bases, with 17 bases spanning the gap. This CDR3 has 17 amino acids. Here the CDR3 reads CASSLTEGWAYNSPLHF. The CDR3 DNA is TGTGCCAGCAGCCTCACCGAAGGTTGGGCTTATAATTCACCCCTCCACTTT.

The chain combines TRBV6-1 with TRBJ1-5; no definite D call. Germline V gene lookup returns CDR1 MNHNS and CDR2 SASEGT. Trimming took off 5 bases at V and 10 bases at J, with 15 bases between the two ends. The CDR3 is 13 amino acids. The DNA of the CDR3 is TGTGCCAGCAGTTCGGAGGGAGGAACCCCCCAGCATTTT. This encodes CASSSEGGTPQHF.

The chain couples TRBV2 to TRBJ2-7, with 10 bases that match TRBD1. The CDR3 length is 14 residues. V dropped 5 bases and J dropped 4; count of bases not matched to a gene: 5. The germline CDR1 and CDR2 sequences are SNHLY and FYNNEI. The CDR3: CASSFDRGQYEQYF. The CDR3 nucleotides read TGTGCCAGCAGTTTTGACAGGGGGCAATACGAGCAGTACTTC.

CDR3 in amino acids: CASSTSVMRREQYF. The CDR3 nucleotides read TGTGCCAGCAGCACCAGTGTAATGCGGCGGGAGCAGTACTTC. The chain is built from TRBV5-5 and TRBJ2-7; no clear D gene. The V end was cut by 4 bases, the J end by 7 bases, with 18 bases between. CDR3 size: 14 residues. Germline loops: CDR1 SGHKS, CDR2 YYEKEE (reference sequence).

The rearrangement links TRBV5-1 to TRBJ1-2, with 8 nucleotides matching TRBD1. The CDR3 contains 14 residues. Trimming removed 0 bases from V and 3 bases from J; junction bases left unmatched: 1. Germline values: CDR1 SGHRS, CDR2 YFSETQ. Here the CDR3 reads CASSLGGQDYGYTF. The CDR3 DNA reads TGCGCCAGCAGCTTGGGGGGACAGGACTATGGCTACACCTTC.

At least ten counts were recorded for this clone. V usage is TRBV5-1 and J usage is TRBJ2-6; D uncertain. The germline CDR1 and CDR2 sequences are SGHRS and YFSETQ. This CDR3 comprises 14 residues. The ends were cut back, 0 bases at V and 4 bases at J, with 5 bases in the middle. CDR3 sequence reads: CASSLGTGANVLTF. CDR3 sequence (DNA): TGCGCCAGCAGCTTGGGTACAGGGGCCAACGTCCTGACTTTC.

This rearrangement joins TRBV9 to TRBJ2-7, with 7 bases identical to TRBD1. J was trimmed by 2 bases and V by 4 bases; bases with no gene match: 6. The CDR3 spans 14 residues. In germline, CDR1 is SGDLS, CDR2 YYNGEE. The CDR3: CASSRRQGPYEQYF. The CDR3 DNA is TGTGCCAGCAGCAGACGACAGGGCCCCTACGAGCAGTACTTC.

V is TRBV2 and J is TRBJ2-1; TRBD2 might be the D (6 bases). Between the trimmed V and J ends, which lost 5 bases and 1 base, there was a span of 15 bases. Germline V gene data show CDR1 as SNHLY and CDR2 as FYNNEI. This CDR3 spans 16 amino acids. The CDR3 loop is CASSKEPSVSYNEQFF. CDR3 nucleotide sequence: TGTGCCAGCAGTAAGGAGCCTAGCGTGTCCTACAATGAGCAGTTCTTC.

The chain combines TRBV7-2 with TRBJ2-5; TRBD2 matches at 8 bases. Germline lookup yields CDR1 SGHTA and CDR2 FQGNSA. Trimming took 4 bases from V and 1 from J; bases not matched to a gene: 8. This CDR3 is built from 16 residues. The CDR3 DNA reads as TGTGCCAGCAGCTCTAGTATCGGGGGGGGCCAAGAGACCCAGTACTTC. Protein sequence: CASSSSIGGGQETQYF.

V is TRBV12-5 and J is TRBJ2-5; D is uncertain. Looked up from germline, CDR1 is LGHNT and CDR2 is FRNRAP. The CDR3 has 11 residues. The V end was cut by 5 bases, the J end by 2 bases, with 3 bases between. The CDR3, as DNA: TGTGCTAGTGGTCAACAAGAGACCCAGTACTTC. Amino acid sequence: CASGQQETQYF.

This clone appeared a single time. The rearrangement uses TRBV18 and TRBJ2-5; tentatively, D is TRBD1 (5 bases). With the DNA end fitting TRBJ2-7 better, the J assignment may be wrong. The germline V gene has CDR1 KGHSH and CDR2 LQKENI. The CDR3 has 14 amino acids. The CDR3 nucleotides read TGTGCCAGCTCACCGCCGGACACCCCCTACGAGCAGTACTTC. Encoded protein: CASSPPDTPYEQYF.

The CDR3 is CASSMLAGLSNEQFF. DNA for the CDR3: TGTGCCAGCAGTATGCTAGCGGGGTTAAGCAATGAGCAGTTCTTC. J is TRBJ2-1 and V is TRBV6-4; 9 bases are a match to TRBD2. The CDR3 totals 15 residues. Germline V lookup: CDR1 MRHNA, CDR2 SNTAGT. With V trimmed by 5 bases and J by 6 bases, 8 bases remained unmatched.

The rearrangement links TRBV27 to TRBJ1-5; the D gene is possibly TRBD1 (6 bases). CDR1 is MNHEY, CDR2 SMNVEV, per germline (reference sequence). The CDR3 runs 13 residues. V shed 5 bases and J shed 6 bases, with 11 bases lying between them. The CDR3 protein is CASSLRGGQPQHF. CDR3 DNA sequence: TGTGCCAGCAGTCTCAGGGGCGGTCAGCCCCAGCATTTT.

The chain uses TRBV9 and TRBJ2-5, with D possibly matching TRBD2 (7 bases). The last part of the DNA fits TRBJ2-7 better; the J call may be wrong. Germline CDR1 and CDR2: SGDLS and YYNGEE. The CDR3 totals 15 residues. This chain's CDR3 is CASSVGGGGGYEQYF. CDR3 sequence (DNA): TGTGCCAGCAGCGTAGGCGGCGGGGGCGGCTACGAGCAGTACTTC.

This clone was observed a handful of times. The rearrangement joins TRBV2 to TRBJ1-2; 8 bases map to TRBD1. Trimming removed 4 bases from V and 7 bases from J; junction bases left unmatched: 5. The germline gives CDR1 SNHLY, CDR2 FYNNEI. This CDR3 has 13 residues. CDR3 in amino acids: CASSGQGTGGYTF. CDR3 sequence (DNA): TGTGCCAGCAGTGGACAGGGGACGGGTGGCTACACCTTC.

J is TRBJ2-3 and V is TRBV10-2, with TRBD2 identical over 11 bases. The CDR3 is 13 amino acids. Germline values: CDR1 WSHSY, CDR2 SAAADI. V was clipped by 8 bases and J by 4 bases; unmatched bases: 2. This CDR3 is CASVAGGSDTQYF. The CDR3 DNA is TGCGCCAGCGTAGCGGGGGGGTCAGATACGCAGTATTTT.

The J gene is TRBJ2-3, the V gene TRBV2, with 8 positions matching TRBD1. Germline-derived CDR1 and CDR2 are SNHLY and FYNNEI. The CDR3 is 13 residues long. The trim removed 6 bases at V and 2 bases at J, leaving 1 base unmatched. The CDR3 loop reads CASRGQDTDTQYF. The CDR3 nucleotides are TGTGCCAGCAGGGGACAGGACACAGATACGCAGTATTTT.

The chain has TRBV6-1 and TRBJ1-1; 9 positions match TRBD1. The CDR3 is 15 amino acids. The trim removed 2 bases at V and 4 bases at J, leaving 5 bases unmatched. Per germline, CDR1 MNHNS and CDR2 SASEGT. The CDR3 protein is CASSELTGGGTEAFF. The CDR3 DNA follows: TGTGCCAGCAGTGAACTAACAGGGGGCGGCACTGAAGCTTTCTTT.

This clone appeared a few times. V is TRBV5-1 and J is TRBJ1-3; D is uncertain. Germline CDR1 reads SGHRS; CDR2 reads YFSETQ. The CDR3 totals 14 residues. The V end lost 4 bases, the J end lost 1 base, and 9 bases lay between the germline ends. The DNA of the CDR3 is TGCGCCAGCAGCCCGGGTCGTTCTGGAAACACCATATATTTT. This sequence encodes CASSPGRSGNTIYF.